A selection of T cell receptor beta chains follows, all from one sample in a study of T cell repertoires in cytomegalovirus infection. TCRdb re-called the reads through MiXCR, storing one row per CDR3 protein. The sample consists of approximately 180,000 distinct CDR3 sequences, approximately 19% of them appearing once. Sequencing was performed on PBMCs. All receptors come from a human donor in good health (CMV status not recorded). Some clones in this sample may be carry-over from other donors' samples. CDR3s include the opening cysteine and the closing phenylalanine or tryptophan. A D gene is named only where the DNA matches it firmly. Clone size is not always given. Where it is, it says once, few, many or a class for expanded clones.

j_gene,d_gene,v_gene,abundance,CDR3aa,CDR3nt
TRBJ2-1,TRBD2,TRBV7-9,few,CASSFTSGSLNEQFF,TGTGCCAGCAGCTTCACTAGCGGGAGCTTGAATGAGCAGTTCTTC
TRBJ2-7,NA,TRBV6-5,NA,CASFHGHLLYF,TGTGCCAGCTTCCACGGACACCTCCTGTACTTC
TRBJ2-1,NA,TRBV28,many,CASSSPSATYYNEQFF,TGTGCCAGCAGTTCACCCTCCGCGACGTATTACAATGAGCAGTTCTTC
TRBJ2-1,NA,TRBV6-8,NA,CASSPTSSSYNEQFF,TGTGCCAGCAGCCCTACATCGAGCTCCTACAATGAGCAGTTCTTC
TRBJ2-6,TRBD1,TRBV27,NA,CASTPFQGRGKSGANILTF,TGTGCCAGCACCCCCTTTCAAGGCAGGGGGAAATCTGGGGCCAACATCCTGACTTTC
TRBJ2-7,NA,TRBV5-1,NA,CASSLAAATEQYF,TGCGCCAGCAGCTTGGCCGCGGCAACCGAGCAGTACTTC
TRBJ2-2,TRBD1,TRBV20-1,NA,CSARGQGNTGELFF,TGCAGTGCTCGAGGACAGGGGAACACCGGGGAGCTGTTTTTT
TRBJ1-5,NA,TRBV18,few,CASSPFKGTHQPQHF,TGTGCCAGCTCACCTTTCAAGGGGACGCATCAGCCCCAGCATTTT
TRBJ2-1,NA,TRBV11-2,NA,CASSLTGDGKRFF,TGTGCCAGCAGCTTGACCGGGGACGGAAAACGGTTCTTC
TRBJ2-6,NA,TRBV29-1,NA,CSVQGRGANVLTF,TGCAGCGTCCAGGGGCGCGGGGCCAACGTCCTGACTTTC
TRBJ1-2,NA,TRBV28,few,CASTTGFSYGYTF,TGTGCCAGCACAACAGGGTTCTCATATGGCTACACCTTC
TRBJ2-1,TRBD2,TRBV24-1,many,CATSDPVARGTRPEQFF,TGTGCCACCAGTGATCCGGTAGCGAGGGGGACTAGACCTGAACAGTTCTTC
TRBJ1-5,NA,TRBV6-6,NA,CASRLSAGNQPQHF,TGTGCCAGCAGGCTCTCGGCGGGCAATCAGCCCCAGCATTTT
TRBJ1-2,NA,TRBV7-2,many,CASSQPGRGAEGYTF,TGTGCCAGCAGCCAACCTGGGCGGGGGGCTGAAGGCTACACCTTC
TRBJ2-1,NA,TRBV29-1,NA,CSVDYLGEQFF,TGCAGCGTTGATTACCTCGGTGAGCAGTTCTTC
TRBJ2-1,NA,TRBV4-1,NA,CASMARGDEQFF,TGCGCCAGCATGGCCAGGGGAGATGAGCAGTTCTTC
TRBJ2-1,NA,TRBV20-1,NA,CSAQHGDNEQFF,TGCAGTGCCCAACATGGAGACAATGAGCAGTTCTTC
TRBJ2-3,TRBD2,TRBV7-3,NA,CASSLGMGGNTDTQYF,TGTGCCAGCAGCCTCGGGATGGGGGGGAACACAGATACGCAGTATTTT
TRBJ2-4,NA,TRBV24-1,few,CAANQGDIQYF,TGTGCCGCGAACCAGGGAGACATTCAGTACTTC
TRBJ2-1,TRBD1,TRBV7-8,many,CASSSPDRGRNNEQFF,TGTGCCAGCAGCTCCCCGGACAGGGGGCGGAACAATGAGCAGTTCTTC
TRBJ1-2,NA,TRBV19,NA,CASSRQISSYGYTF,TGTGCCAGTAGTAGACAGATATCCTCGTATGGCTACACCTTC
TRBJ1-2,NA,TRBV6-2/TRBV6-3,NA,CASSDARMGYGYTF,TGTGCCAGCAGTGACGCCAGGATGGGCTATGGCTACACCTTC
TRBJ2-3,NA,TRBV15,NA,CATSRAQDTQYF,TGTGCCACCAGCAGAGCGCAAGATACGCAGTATTTT
TRBJ2-7,NA,TRBV29-1,NA,CSVGGEPYEQYF,TGCAGCGTTGGGGGAGAGCCCTACGAGCAGTACTTC
TRBJ2-5,NA,TRBV9,NA,CASSVDSRETQYF,TGTGCCAGCAGCGTAGACAGCCGAGAGACCCAGTACTTC
TRBJ1-6,NA,TRBV25-1,NA,CASSGGWNNSPLHF,TGTGCCAGCAGTGGGGGGTGGAATAATTCACCCCTCCACTTT
TRBJ2-5,TRBD1,TRBV7-2,NA,CASSGRGSQETQYF,TGTGCCAGCAGCGGCAGGGGGTCCCAAGAGACCCAGTACTTC
TRBJ1-1,NA,TRBV27,NA,CASSLLGLGENTEAFF,TGTGCCAGCAGTTTATTGGGTTTAGGGGAGAACACTGAAGCTTTCTTT
TRBJ2-3,NA,TRBV6-5,NA,CASSRDLTDTQYF,TGTGCCAGCAGCAGGGACCTCACAGATACGCAGTATTTT
TRBJ2-7,TRBD2,TRBV12-3/TRBV12-4,NA,CASSLLAGGPEEQYF,TGTGCCAGCAGCCTACTAGCGGGAGGCCCGGAAGAGCAGTACTTC
TRBJ2-2,NA,TRBV12-3/TRBV12-4,many,CASEPWTGELFF,TGTGCCAGCGAGCCTTGGACCGGGGAGCTGTTTTTT
TRBJ2-1,NA,TRBV9,NA,CASSSGTSSEQFF,TGTGCCAGCAGCTCCGGGACCTCAAGCGAGCAGTTCTTC
TRBJ2-1,TRBD2,TRBV29-1,few,CSGSSAGGSYNEQFF,TGCAGCGGATCATCAGCGGGAGGATCCTACAATGAGCAGTTCTTC
TRBJ2-2,NA,TRBV6-2/TRBV6-3,few,CASRRTVNTGELFF,TGTGCCAGCAGACGGACAGTGAACACCGGGGAGCTGTTTTTT
TRBJ1-5,NA,TRBV7-8,many,CASSLRAGNQPQHF,TGTGCCAGCAGCTTAAGAGCAGGGAATCAGCCCCAGCATTTT
TRBJ1-5,NA,TRBV6-2/TRBV6-3,NA,CASTDRIDFSNQPQHF,TGTGCCAGCACTGACAGAATCGACTTTAGCAATCAGCCCCAGCATTTT
TRBJ2-3,TRBD2,TRBV28,many,CASSLQASGSTDTQYF,TGTGCCAGCAGTTTGCAGGCTAGCGGGAGCACAGATACGCAGTATTTT
TRBJ1-2,NA,TRBV7-8,few,CASSLDPGAEGYTF,TGTGCCAGCAGCTTAGATCCGGGGGCGGAAGGCTACACCTTC
TRBJ2-3,TRBD2,TRBV7-3,few,CASSPTSGTDTQYF,TGTGCCAGCAGCCCCACTAGCGGCACAGATACGCAGTATTTT
TRBJ2-1,NA,TRBV28,few,CASSRPGTIRDEQFF,TGTGCCAGCAGTCGACCGGGCACAATAAGGGATGAGCAGTTCTTC
TRBJ2-7,NA,TRBV4-1,NA,CASSQVGIGYEQYF,TGCGCCAGCAGCCAAGTAGGTATAGGCTACGAGCAGTACTTC
TRBJ2-1,NA,TRBV12-3/TRBV12-4,few,CASSSWDPGSYNEQFF,TGTGCCAGCAGTTCGTGGGATCCCGGCTCCTACAATGAGCAGTTCTTC
TRBJ2-3,NA,TRBV28,many,CASSLRVSSTDTQYF,TGTGCCAGCAGTTTAAGGGTTTCTAGCACAGATACGCAGTATTTT
TRBJ1-1,NA,TRBV7-2,many,CASSPRMGGAYTEAFF,TGTGCCAGCAGCCCCAGGATGGGGGGGGCATACACTGAAGCTTTCTTT
TRBJ2-1,TRBD2,TRBV28,few,CASRRTSGVGEQFF,TGTGCCAGCAGAAGGACTAGCGGGGTAGGGGAGCAGTTCTTC
TRBJ1-3,NA,TRBV5-1,few,CASSLSNSVAGNTIYF,TGCGCCAGCAGCTTGTCCAACAGCGTAGCTGGAAACACCATATATTTT
TRBJ2-1,TRBD2,TRBV7-6,many,CASSARLAGDLYNEQFF,TGTGCCAGCAGCGCCCGACTAGCGGGAGACCTGTACAATGAGCAGTTCTTC
TRBJ1-2,NA,TRBV20-1,few,CSARGGGNLPGYTF,TGCAGTGCTAGAGGAGGGGGGAACCTCCCTGGCTACACCTTC
TRBJ1-4,TRBD1,TRBV18,few,CASSIYRDSGTKTPNEKLFF,TGTGCCAGCTCTATCTACCGGGACAGTGGAACTAAGACTCCTAATGAAAAACTGTTTTTT
TRBJ1-5,NA,TRBV6-5,many,CASSYKRASQPQHF,TGTGCCAGCAGTTACAAGAGGGCAAGTCAGCCCCAGCATTTT
TRBJ2-1,NA,TRBV30,NA,CAWSVMDGEEQFF,TGTGCCTGGAGTGTAATGGATGGGGAGGAGCAGTTCTTC
TRBJ2-5,NA,TRBV29-1,NA,CSVGNEGWEETQYF,TGCAGCGTTGGGAATGAGGGATGGGAAGAGACCCAGTACTTC
TRBJ2-2,NA,TRBV28,few,CASSLPLDMAGTGELFF,TGTGCCAGCAGTTTACCCCTAGATATGGCGGGCACCGGGGAGCTGTTTTTT
TRBJ1-1,NA,TRBV20-1,NA,CSAQGQNTEAFF,TGCAGTGCCCAGGGACAGAACACTGAAGCTTTCTTT
TRBJ1-5,NA,TRBV7-2,many,CASSLRDQPQHF,TGTGCCAGCAGCTTAAGGGATCAGCCCCAGCATTTT
TRBJ2-5,NA,TRBV28,few,CASSPGQRAQETQYF,TGTGCCAGCAGTCCCGGACAAAGAGCCCAAGAGACCCAGTACTTC
TRBJ1-5,NA,TRBV19,few,CASSIEARRGQVAQHF,TGTGCCAGTAGTATCGAAGCTAGGAGGGGTCAAGTTGCCCAGCATTTT